The present TCR beta chain was sequenced within a study of identical twins. Study-level findings and limits: The study reached conclusions through statistical analysis that was cross-sectional, not following the same donors.

Germline V gene lookup returns CDR1 MDHEN and CDR2 SYDVKM. The CDR3 has 19 amino acids. J gave up 0 bases and V 3 bases, and 12 bases lay outside the gene matches. TCRdb ran MiXCR on the 5' RACE reads and lists one entry per CDR3 protein. The sample contains 1.5 million to 2 million distinct CDR3 sequences, under 35% of which appear only once. Turning to this clonotype: Its target is unknown.

Material for sequencing was cord blood. The receptor's source is a newborn girl in good health. The V call is TRBV28, the J call TRBJ2-2, with 8 bases identical to TRBD1. CDR3 protein: CASSFEDRVVYSNTGELFF. DNA for the CDR3: TGTGCCAGCAGTTTTGAGGACAGGGTGGTATATTCGAACACCGGGGAGCTGTTTTTT.